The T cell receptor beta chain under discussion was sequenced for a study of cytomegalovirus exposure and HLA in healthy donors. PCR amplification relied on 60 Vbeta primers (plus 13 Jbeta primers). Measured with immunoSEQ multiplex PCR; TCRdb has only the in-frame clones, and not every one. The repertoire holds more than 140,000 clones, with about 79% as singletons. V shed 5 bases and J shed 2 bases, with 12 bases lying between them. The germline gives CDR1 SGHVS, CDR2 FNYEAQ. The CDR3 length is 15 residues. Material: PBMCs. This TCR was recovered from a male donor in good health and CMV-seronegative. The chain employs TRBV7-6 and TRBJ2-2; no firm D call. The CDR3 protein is CASSPSDLNTGELFF. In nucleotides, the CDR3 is TGTGCCAGCAGCCCCAGCGATCTAAACACCGGGGAGCTGTTTTTT.